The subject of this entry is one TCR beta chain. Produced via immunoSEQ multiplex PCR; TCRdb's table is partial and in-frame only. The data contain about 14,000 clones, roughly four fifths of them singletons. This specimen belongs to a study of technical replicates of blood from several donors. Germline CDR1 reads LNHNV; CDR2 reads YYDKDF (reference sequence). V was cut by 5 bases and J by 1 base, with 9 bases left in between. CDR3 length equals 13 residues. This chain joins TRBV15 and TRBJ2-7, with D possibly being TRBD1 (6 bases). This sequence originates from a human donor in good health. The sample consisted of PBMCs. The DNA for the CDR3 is TGTGCCACCAGCCCCACAGGGTCCTACGAGCAGTACTTC. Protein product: CATSPTGSYEQYF.